This TCR beta chain was identified during a study of CD8+ T cells in alopecia areata. The overall study: Treatment ran 6 to 18 months, with 6 months of follow-up afterward. General study findings and limits: Because of a solitary nonresponder, the connection of baseline CD8+ expansion to response stays uncertain.

After isolation, RNA underwent reverse transcription to generate cDNA as the sequencing template. Data came from immunoSEQ multiplex PCR; TCRdb stores just in-frame clones and leaves some out. The sample yields a few hundred thousand clones, around 64% seen once. Trimming shortened V by 3 bases and J by 5 bases, and 10 bases separated the two germline ends. The length of the CDR3 is 13 residues. Looked up from germline, CDR1 is LNHDA and CDR2 is SQIVND (reference sequence). Treatment given: oral pan-JAK inhibitor, 5-10 mg twice daily. The table lists this clone with a few counts. The antigen is not known.

The clonotype was recovered from a human donor with alopecia areata. This chain connects TRBV19 to TRBJ2-5, with D uncertain. Sequencing was performed on CD4+ T cells sorted from blood, taken between weeks 51 and 52, from a patient treated with tofacitinib. CDR3 nucleotide sequence: TGTGCCAGTAGTATCGCGCAGAGGGAGACCCAGTACTTC. This gives the protein CASSIAQRETQYF.